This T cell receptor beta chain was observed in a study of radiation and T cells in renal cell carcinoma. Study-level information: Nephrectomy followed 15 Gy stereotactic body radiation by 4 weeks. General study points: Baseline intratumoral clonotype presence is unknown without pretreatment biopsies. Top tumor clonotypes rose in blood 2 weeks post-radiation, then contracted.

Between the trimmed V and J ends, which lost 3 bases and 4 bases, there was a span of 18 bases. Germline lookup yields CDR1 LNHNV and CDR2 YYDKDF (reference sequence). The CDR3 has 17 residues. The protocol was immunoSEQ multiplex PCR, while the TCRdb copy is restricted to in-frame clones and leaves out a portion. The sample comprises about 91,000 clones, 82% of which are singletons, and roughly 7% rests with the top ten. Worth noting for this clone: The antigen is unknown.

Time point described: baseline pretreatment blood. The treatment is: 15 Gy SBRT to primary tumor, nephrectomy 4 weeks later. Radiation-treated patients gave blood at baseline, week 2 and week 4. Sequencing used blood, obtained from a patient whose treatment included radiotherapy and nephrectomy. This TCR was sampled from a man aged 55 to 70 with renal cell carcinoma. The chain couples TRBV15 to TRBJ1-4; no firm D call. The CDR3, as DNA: TGTGCCACCAGCAGCATAGATGCCCTCTGGGGTAATGAAAAACTGTTTTTT. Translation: CATSSIDALWGNEKLFF.